The 16 T cell receptor beta chains given below trace back to one sample, sequenced in a study of blood T cell repertoires in COVID-19. Sequenced by immunoSEQ multiplex PCR; TCRdb stores in-frame clones only, minus some. This sample has 250,000 to 350,000 clones, with 90% found just once. The sequenced sample was PBMCs or T cells enriched from blood (not recorded which). Receptors originate from a woman aged 18-29 years with acute COVID-19.

The chain recombines TRBV15 with TRBJ1-6, with 7 bases lining up with TRBD1. There are 14 residues in the CDR3. J was trimmed by 10 bases and V by 4 bases; bases with no gene match: 7. CDR1 and CDR2 (germline): LNHNV, YYDKDF (reference sequence). DNA of the CDR3: TGTGCCACCAGCACAGGGGGATTGGGGTCACCCCTCCACTTT. Protein sequence: CATSTGGLGSPLHF.

This chain joins TRBV3-1 (or the pseudogene TRBV3-2) and TRBJ2-6; a weak D match, TRBD1 (5 bases). The CDR3 consists of 18 residues. CDR1 LGHDT and CDR2 YNNKEL come from the germline V gene (reference sequence). V was shortened by 0 bases and J by 0 bases, with 12 bases between the two germline ends. The CDR3 region is CASSQDRLDSSGANVLTF. The CDR3 DNA reads TGTGCCAGCAGCCAAGATCGGCTCGACAGCTCTGGGGCCAACGTCCTGACTTTC.

The V and J genes are TRBV18 and TRBJ2-7; D possibly corresponds to TRBD1 (6 bases). CDR1 and CDR2 from the germline V gene are KGHSH and LQKENI. CDR3 length equals 12 residues. V was cut by 8 bases and J by 7 bases, with 15 bases left in between. The CDR3 is CASTITGSEQYF. Written as DNA, the CDR3 is TGTGCCAGCACGATCACAGGGAGTGAGCAGTACTTC.

This chain links TRBV5-6 with TRBJ2-2, with 9 bases aligning to TRBD2. This CDR3 is built from 17 residues. The V gene end was trimmed by 3 bases and the J gene end by 2 bases; junction bases not matched to a gene: 8. The germline CDR1 and CDR2 sequences are SGHDT and YYEEEE. CDR3 DNA sequence: TGTGCCAGCAGCTCCTTCCCGACTAGCGGCAACACCGGGGAGCTGTTTTTT. Its protein is CASSSFPTSGNTGELFF.

The rearrangement uses TRBV7-9 and TRBJ2-3; D remains ambiguous. Germline V CDR1 and CDR2: SEHNR, FQNEAQ (reference sequence). The CDR3 sequence is 13 residues long. Trimming took off 1 base at V and 4 bases at J, with 6 bases between the two ends. The CDR3: CASSLDSPDTQYF. The CDR3, as DNA: TGTGCCAGCAGCTTAGACAGCCCAGATACGCAGTATTTT.

The chain is built from TRBV11-3 and TRBJ1-6; the D gene is possibly TRBD1 (6 bases). V shed 5 bases and J shed 6 bases, with 14 bases lying between them. CDR3 size: 15 residues. In germline, CDR1 is SGHNT, CDR2 YENEEA. The CDR3 here is CASSQMDSTNSPLHF. Written as DNA, the CDR3 is TGTGCCAGCAGCCAAATGGACAGTACTAATTCACCCCTCCACTTT.

The CDR3 sequence: CASSLGGGWRSPLHF. In nucleotides, the CDR3 is TGTGCCAGCAGCCTTGGGGGAGGGTGGCGTTCACCCCTCCACTTT. The chain recombines TRBV3-1 (or the pseudogene TRBV3-2) with TRBJ1-6; possibly TRBD1 for D (5 bases). The CDR3 spans 15 residues. With 4 bases removed from V and 9 bases from J, the gap between germline ends came to 16 bases. Germline loops: CDR1 LGHDT, CDR2 YNNKEL (reference sequence).

This chain links TRBV28 with TRBJ1-3; the match to TRBD1 covers 9 bases. The CDR3 runs to 15 residues. The V gene end was trimmed by 4 bases and the J gene end by 4 bases; junction bases not matched to a gene: 5. Germline V gene lookup returns CDR1 MDHEN and CDR2 SYDVKM. This CDR3 is CASSSGQGTGNTIYF. DNA of the CDR3: TGTGCCAGCAGTTCGGGACAGGGCACGGGAAACACCATATATTTT.

The gene calls are TRBV4-2 and TRBJ1-2; 8 bases are shared with TRBD1. Unmatched junction bases numbered 5, after V lost 3 bases and J lost 2 bases. Germline values: CDR1 LGHNA, CDR2 YNFKEQ. The CDR3 is 15 residues long. CDR3 residues: CASSHQDRENYGYTF. For the CDR3, the DNA is TGTGCCAGCAGCCACCAGGACAGGGAGAACTATGGCTACACCTTC.

J is TRBJ1-2 and V is TRBV18, with 7 nucleotides matching TRBD1. The CDR3 covers 14 residues. Germline values: CDR1 KGHSH, CDR2 LQKENI. The V segment lost 2 bases and the J segment 12 bases; nucleotides outside the gene matches: 12. The CDR3: CASSPMGEGAQDTF. The CDR3 DNA sequence: TGTGCCAGCTCACCAATGGGCGAGGGGGCCCAGGACACCTTC.

The V gene is TRBV3-1 (or the pseudogene TRBV3-2), the J gene TRBJ2-7, with TRBD1 matching 8 bases. This CDR3 is 12 amino acids long. From germline, CDR1 is LGHDT and CDR2 YNNKEL (reference sequence). The V and J ends lost 3 bases and 12 bases, in that order; junction bases with no gene match: 7. The CDR3 region has the DNA TGTGCCAGCAGCCACCCGGGGACAGGCCCGTACTTC. The encoded protein is CASSHPGTGPYF.

The chain's CDR3 is CASTRRMSGRPNTGELFF. CDR3 DNA sequence: TGTGCCAGCACCCGGAGGATGAGCGGGAGGCCGAACACCGGGGAGCTGTTTTTT. The chain has TRBV28 and TRBJ2-2, with 9 bases matching TRBD2. This CDR3 has 18 amino acids. The V and J ends lost 7 bases and 0 bases, in that order; junction bases with no gene match: 12. CDR1 MDHEN and CDR2 SYDVKM come from the germline V gene.

The chain recombines TRBV25-1 with TRBJ1-1, with D possibly being TRBD1 (6 bases). The CDR3 consists of 15 residues. With 7 bases removed from V and 1 base from J, the gap between germline ends came to 16 bases. Germline CDR1 MGHDK, CDR2 SYGVNS. The CDR3 bases are TGTGCCAGCACCGACAGGTATAGTGGGAACACTGAAGCTTTCTTT. It is translated as CASTDRYSGNTEAFF.

The genes are TRBV30 and TRBJ2-1; the D gene is possibly TRBD2 (5 bases). Trimming stripped 2 bases from V and 3 bases from J, with 14 bases between. From germline, CDR1 is GTSNPN and CDR2 SVGIG (reference sequence). The CDR3 has 15 amino acids. CDR3 region: CAWSPFSDHYNEQFF. In DNA form, the CDR3 reads TGTGCCTGGAGTCCGTTTAGCGACCACTACAATGAGCAGTTCTTC.

The V and J genes are TRBV11-3 and TRBJ1-2; 7 bases are shared with TRBD1. This CDR3 spans 16 amino acids. The germline gives CDR1 SGHNT, CDR2 YENEEA. J was trimmed by 8 bases and V by 5 bases; bases with no gene match: 17. CDR3 in amino acids: CASSMRTGEPSNGYTF. The CDR3 DNA reads TGTGCCAGCAGCATGAGGACAGGCGAACCCTCTAACGGCTACACCTTC.

The rearrangement uses TRBV4-1 and TRBJ2-3, with TRBD2 matching 10 bases. The V segment lost 3 bases and the J segment 6 bases; nucleotides outside the gene matches: 9. Germline loops: CDR1 MGHRA, CDR2 YSYEKL. The CDR3 runs to 16 residues. The DNA for the CDR3 is TGCGCCAGCAGCCATCCCAGCGGGAGGGACGGGGATACGCAGTATTTT. Translating gives CASSHPSGRDGDTQYF.